This note documents a single T cell receptor beta chain sequence. V lost 0 bases to trimming and J lost 10 bases, with 10 bases between them. The CDR3 totals 14 residues. Germline V gene lookup returns CDR1 LGHNA and CDR2 YSLEER. The data originate from a study of blood T cell repertoires in COVID-19. Recruitment covered about 25 US areas and drew participants whose ages spanned roughly 18 to 90 years. Self-reported history from a screening survey and questionnaire set each donor's cohort. The table came from immunoSEQ multiplex PCR; TCRdb's copy has only in-frame clones and leaves some out. This sample has roughly 190,000 clones; around 76% occur once, and the top ten carry roughly a sixth.

The specimen was PBMCs or T cells enriched from blood (not recorded which). The TCR comes from a woman between 50 and 59 years old with acute COVID-19. The rearrangement links TRBV4-3 to TRBJ1-6; D is perhaps TRBD1 (6 bases). The CDR3 coding sequence is TGCGCCAGCAGCCAAGACAGGGGAGGGTCACCCCTCCACTTT. It encodes CASSQDRGGSPLHF.